This passage covers 22 T cell receptor beta chains from one sample sequenced in a study of T cell repertoires in cytomegalovirus infection. TCRdb ran MiXCR on the reads and lists one entry per CDR3 protein. The sample lists approximately 130,000 distinct CDR3 sequences, 20% to 30% occurring once. Their antigens are not known. Sequencing was performed on PBMCs, sequenced either directly or after in vitro stimulation (not recorded which). All receptors derive from a human donor in good health (CMV status not recorded). Some clones in this sample may be carry-over from other donors' samples.

The rearrangement joins TRBV29-1 to TRBJ2-5, with D possibly being TRBD1 (6 bases). This CDR3 spans 12 amino acids. CDR1 SQVTM and CDR2 ANQGSEA come from the germline V gene. The V gene lost 3 bases and the J gene lost 3 bases, with 8 bases spanning the gap. The CDR3 DNA reads as TGCAGCGTTGAGTGGACAGAAGAGACCCAGTACTTC. Protein: CSVEWTEETQYF.

The chain carries TRBV28 and TRBJ1-5, with D unresolved. The CDR3 sequence is 14 residues long. The germline V gene has CDR1 MDHEN and CDR2 SYDVKM. Trimming cost V 2 bases and J 1 base, with 6 bases left between them. In nucleotides, the CDR3 is TGTGCCAGCAGTTTACGGCACAGCAATCAGCCCCAGCATTTT. Its protein is CASSLRHSNQPQHF.

This clonotype came up many times. A junction end diverges from the germline sequence, so it may reflect a read error. The CDR3 DNA sequence: TGTGCTAGCAGCTTAGATTCCGGGAGCTCCTACAATGAGCAGTTCTTC. Amino acids: CASSLDSGSSYNEQFF. The gene calls are TRBV7-7 and TRBJ2-1; tentative D call: TRBD2 (6 bases). The CDR3 has 16 amino acids. Germline CDR1 and CDR2: SSHAT and FNYEAQ (reference sequence).

This clonotype came up a few times. The chain's CDR3 is CASSYGGGQETQYF. The CDR3 coding sequence is TGTGCCAGCAGTTACGGAGGGGGCCAAGAGACCCAGTACTTC. The chain recombines TRBV6-5 with TRBJ2-5; D possibly uses TRBD1 or TRBD2 (6 bases each). Germline V lookup: CDR1 MNHEY, CDR2 SVGAGI. The length of the CDR3 is 14 residues. V was clipped by 2 bases and J by 1 base, with 8 bases between them.

This clonotype was picked up a small number of times. The V gene is TRBV28, the J gene TRBJ1-5; 9 bases align to TRBD1. Trimming removed 2 bases from V and 9 bases from J; junction bases left unmatched: 23. CDR3 length: 20 residues. Germline V gives CDR1 MDHEN, CDR2 SYDVKM. The chain's CDR3 is CASSLRSIRPGQGLLGPQHF. The CDR3 DNA sequence: TGTGCCAGCAGTTTACGCTCGATCCGTCCGGGACAGGGACTATTGGGGCCCCAGCATTTT. Supplemented by reference TRBV28 and TRBJ1-5, the full variable domain reads DVKVTQSSRYLVKRTGEKVFLECVQDMDHENMFWYRQDPGLGLRLIYFSYDVKMKEKGDIPEGYSVSREKKERFSLILESASTNQTSMYLCASSLRSIRPGQGLLGPQHFGDGTRLSIL.

This clonotype has only a few counts. The chain couples TRBV14 to TRBJ2-1, with TRBD2 identical over 11 bases. This CDR3 comprises 16 residues. The germline V gene encodes CDR1 SGHDN and CDR2 FVKESK. J gave up 4 bases and V 5 bases, and 7 bases lay outside the gene matches. The CDR3 DNA sequence: TGTGCCAGCAGCTATAGGGGACTAGCGGTTTACAATGAGCAGTTCTTC. Protein sequence: CASSYRGLAVYNEQFF. The complete variable domain, with remaining parts taken from reference TRBV14 and TRBJ2-1, reads EAGVTQFPSHSVIEKGQTVTLRCDPISGHDNLYWYRRVMGKEIKFLLHFVKESKQDESGMPNNRFLAERTGGTYSTLKVQPAELEDSGVYFCASSYRGLAVYNEQFFGPGTRLTVL.

This clonotype was seen a handful of times. CDR3 DNA: TGTGCCAGCAGCTTATACGGGGATCAGCCCCAGCATTTT. Translation: CASSLYGDQPQHF. The chain has TRBV7-9 and TRBJ1-5, with no clear D. Germline CDR1 is SEHNR and CDR2 is FQNEAQ (reference sequence). The length of the CDR3 is 13 residues. V dropped 2 bases and J dropped 5 bases, with 7 bases sitting between them.

This clonotype was counted a few times. The chain links TRBV6-5 to TRBJ2-2; D gene uncertain. CDR1 and CDR2 (germline): MNHEY, SVGAGI. The CDR3 length is 14 residues. V was clipped by 2 bases and J by 1 base, with 5 bases between them. The CDR3 region is CASSYGENTGELFF. DNA for the CDR3: TGTGCCAGCAGTTACGGGGAGAACACCGGGGAGCTGTTTTTT.

This clonotype has at least ten counts. The V and J genes are TRBV7-2 and TRBJ2-7; the D gene could be TRBD1 or TRBD2 (5 bases each). Deletions cut 6 bases from V and 7 bases from J, with 19 bases between. This CDR3 comprises 14 residues. Germline V gives CDR1 SGHTA, CDR2 FQGNSA. The CDR3 nucleotides read TGTGCCAGCAGTAGGGACCGAACTCGGGATGAGCAGTACTTC. It specifies CASSRDRTRDEQYF.

V gene TRBV2 combines with J gene TRBJ2-1; a weak D match, TRBD2 (5 bases). Germline V CDR1 and CDR2: SNHLY, FYNNEI. This CDR3 is built from 15 residues. Trimming cost V 5 bases and J 6 bases, with 17 bases left between them. CDR3 residues: CASSWLARMGNEQFF. CDR3 coding DNA: TGTGCCAGCAGTTGGCTAGCCAGGATGGGCAATGAGCAGTTCTTC.

The table lists this clonotype with many counts. The chain joins TRBV7-2 to TRBJ1-4; 8 bases agree with TRBD1. The CDR3 is 14 amino acids. With V trimmed by 5 bases and J by 7 bases, 6 bases remained unmatched. The germline V gene encodes CDR1 SGHTA and CDR2 FQGNSA. The CDR3 coding sequence is TGTGCCAGCAGCCCCGGACAGGGAAGTGAAAAACTGTTTTTT. Translating gives CASSPGQGSEKLFF.

There are many counts of this clonotype. The rearrangement uses TRBV7-9 and TRBJ2-1, with 9 positions matching TRBD2. With 0 bases clipped from V and 7 bases from J, the junction kept 1 base outside the gene matches. The CDR3 spans 14 residues. Germline lookup yields CDR1 SEHNR and CDR2 FQNEAQ (reference sequence). This CDR3 is CASSLATSGNEQFF. CDR3 nucleotide sequence: TGTGCCAGCAGCTTAGCCACTAGCGGGAATGAGCAGTTCTTC. Combining the CDR3 with reference TRBV7-9 and TRBJ2-1 gives the whole variable domain DTGVSQNPRHKITKRGQNVTFRCDPISEHNRLYWYRQTLGQGPEFLTYFQNEAQLEKSRLLSDRFSAERPKGSFSTLEIQRTEQGDSAMYLCASSLATSGNEQFFGPGTRLTVL.

V gene TRBV10-3 combines with J gene TRBJ2-5; 12 bases line up with TRBD2. The CDR3 is 15 residues long. The germline CDR1 and CDR2 sequences are ENHRY and SYGVKD. V shed 3 bases and J 4 bases; nucleotides not matched to a gene: 3. DNA for the CDR3: TGTGCCATCAGTGAACTAGCGGGAGGAGGAGAGACCCAGTACTTC. This translates into CAISELAGGGETQYF.

This clonotype was counted between two and nine times. The rearrangement links TRBV19 to TRBJ2-1, with 7 nucleotides matching TRBD2. Germline lookup yields CDR1 LNHDA and CDR2 SQIVND (reference sequence). The V and J ends lost 7 bases and 3 bases, in that order; junction bases with no gene match: 15. This CDR3 has 17 residues. CDR3 sequence: CASTLSLSASGYNEQFF. The CDR3 region has the DNA TGTGCCAGTACCCTATCTTTATCTGCTAGCGGCTACAATGAGCAGTTCTTC.

CDR3 sequence: CASSSVTADRKNIQYF. The CDR3, as DNA: TGTGCCAGCAGCTCCGTGACAGCCGATCGTAAAAACATTCAGTACTTC. The chain uses TRBV11-2 and TRBJ2-4; TRBD1 is a possible D gene (5 bases). The germline V gene encodes CDR1 SGHAT and CDR2 FQNNGV. The ends were cut back, 4 bases at V and 4 bases at J, with 17 bases in the middle. This CDR3 is 16 amino acids long.

This clonotype was detected many times. V and J are TRBV7-9 and TRBJ2-1; D is undetermined. The CDR3 sequence is 16 residues long. Germline-derived CDR1 and CDR2 are SEHNR and FQNEAQ (reference sequence). V was cut by 6 bases and J by 2 bases, with 17 bases left in between. CDR3 region: CASSFTVVSTYNEQFF. DNA of the CDR3: TGTGCCAGCAGTTTTACGGTCGTCAGTACCTACAATGAGCAGTTCTTC.

This chain uses TRBV20-1 with TRBJ2-5; D gene unclear. CDR3 length equals 11 residues. V lost 7 bases and J lost 5, with 11 bases in between. Germline CDR1 reads DFQATT; CDR2 reads SNEGSKA (reference sequence). The CDR3 sequence: CSVKGRETQYF. The DNA for the CDR3 is TGCAGTGTGAAGGGTCGGGAGACCCAGTACTTC.

This clonotype was recorded a few times. The chain is built from TRBV7-9 and TRBJ2-2; D is undetermined. There are 14 residues in the CDR3. Germline CDR1 and CDR2: SEHNR and FQNEAQ (reference sequence). V lost 2 bases, J lost 0 bases, and 4 bases lay in between. CDR3 DNA sequence: TGTGCCAGCAGCTTATCTCCGAACACCGGGGAGCTGTTTTTT. Protein: CASSLSPNTGELFF.

This clonotype was detected many times. The chain is built from TRBV6-1 and TRBJ2-2; 10 nucleotides line up with TRBD2. J lost 5 bases, V lost 6 bases, and 6 bases had no gene match. Germline assignment: CDR1 MNHNS and CDR2 SASEGT. CDR3 length: 15 residues. The CDR3: CASRVDSGRTGELFF. The CDR3 coding sequence is TGTGCCAGCAGGGTAGATAGCGGGAGGACCGGGGAGCTGTTTTTT.

This sequence joins TRBV7-4 and TRBJ1-6, with D perhaps matching TRBD1 (5 bases). Trimming removed 3 bases at V and 5 bases at J, with 14 bases between. Germline V gene sequence: CDR1 SGHVT, CDR2 SQSDAQ. The CDR3 contains 16 residues. The CDR3 region is CASSFRLEQDNSPLHF. The CDR3 coding sequence is TGTGCCAGCAGCTTCAGACTAGAACAGGATAATTCACCCCTCCACTTT.

This clonotype was observed a few times. The chain carries TRBV27 and TRBJ2-7; 8 bases agree with TRBD1. V was pared by 6 bases and J by 2 bases, with 9 bases of the junction left unmatched. Germline-derived CDR1 and CDR2 are MNHEY and SMNVEV (reference sequence). This CDR3 is 15 amino acids long. The CDR3 spells CASSSGTGEPYEQYF. The CDR3 DNA reads TGTGCCAGCAGCTCAGGGACAGGCGAACCCTACGAGCAGTACTTC.

The DNA for the CDR3 is TGCAGTGCTGCACCGGGACAGATCACTGAAGCTTTCTTT. Translated, it gives CSAAPGQITEAFF. J is TRBJ1-1 and V is TRBV20-1, with 7 bases matching TRBD1. The CDR3 sequence is 13 residues long. Looked up from germline, CDR1 is DFQATT and CDR2 is SNEGSKA (reference sequence). V gave up 5 bases and J gave up 4 bases; unmatched junction bases: 7.